This T cell receptor beta chain stems from a study of blood T cells in healthy people across ages. CDR3 length: 14 amino acids. Trimming took 7 bases from V and 1 from J; bases not matched to a gene: 4. CDR1 and CDR2 (germline): SNHLY, FYNNEI. The use of a sample-barcoded 5' primer and a J-beta primer mix characterized a second PCR of about 7 to 12 cycles. TCRdb passed the 5' RACE reads through MiXCR, listing each CDR3 protein once. The profile covers approximately 690,000 distinct CDR3 sequences, with under 65% appearing a single time and around 37% taken by the ten largest. Specimen: blood. The chain is built from TRBV2 and TRBJ1-1, with 9 bases fitting TRBD1. The sequence was obtained from a man between 60 and 75 years old in good health. In DNA form, the CDR3 reads TGTGCCAGCACCCAGACAGGGGGGAACACTGAAGCTTTCTTT. Protein: CASTQTGGNTEAFF.